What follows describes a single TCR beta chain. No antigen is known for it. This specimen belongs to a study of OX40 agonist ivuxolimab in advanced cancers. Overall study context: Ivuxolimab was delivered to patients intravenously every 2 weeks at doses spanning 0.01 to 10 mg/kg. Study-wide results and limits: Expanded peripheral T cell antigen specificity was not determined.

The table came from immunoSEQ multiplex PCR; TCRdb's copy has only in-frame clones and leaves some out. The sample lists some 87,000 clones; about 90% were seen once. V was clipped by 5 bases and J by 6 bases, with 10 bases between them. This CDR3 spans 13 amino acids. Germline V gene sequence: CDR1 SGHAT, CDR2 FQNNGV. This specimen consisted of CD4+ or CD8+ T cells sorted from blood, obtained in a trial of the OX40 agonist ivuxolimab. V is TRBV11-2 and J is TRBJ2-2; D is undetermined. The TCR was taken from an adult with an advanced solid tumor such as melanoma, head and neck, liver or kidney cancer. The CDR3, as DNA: TGTGCCAGCAGCGACCAGGTATCCGGGGAGCTGTTTTTT. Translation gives CASSDQVSGELFF. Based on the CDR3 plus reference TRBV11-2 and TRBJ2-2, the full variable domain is EAGVAQSPRYKIIEKRQSVAFWCNPISGHATLYWYQQILGQGPKLLIQFQNNGVVDDSQLPKDRFSAERLKGVDSTLKIQPAKLEDSAVYLCASSDQVSGELFFGEGSRLTVL.